The rows below give T cell receptor beta chains drawn from one sample of a study of glioma-infiltrating T cells after dendritic cell vaccination. The data were produced by immunoSEQ multiplex PCR, yet TCRdb's version contains in-frame clones alone and is incomplete. Here the sample spans 75,000 to 85,000 clones, roughly 84% being singletons. Sample: blood, taken after dendritic cell vaccination. The receptor source for this set is a human donor with glioblastoma. Both conserved end residues are part of each CDR3. D genes are given only for firm matches. Size tells how often a clone was seen (once, few, many) or the class of an expanded clone, and some rows leave it out.

V gene	D gene	CDR3 length	J gene	clone size	CDR3 DNA	CDR3 protein
TRBV6-1	-	15	TRBJ2-7	-	TGTGCCAGCAGTGAATCGGCAGGAGGGCCCTACGAGCAGTACTTC	CASSESAGGPYEQYF
TRBV29-1	-	14	TRBJ1-4	-	TGCAGCGTAGGCCAGGGTTCAACTAATGAAAAACTGTTTTTT	CSVGQGSTNEKLFF
TRBV4-1	-	13	TRBJ2-1	-	TGCGCCAGCAGTGCTATATCCACAGTTGAGCAGTTCTTC	CASSAISTVEQFF
TRBV29-1	TRBD1	12	TRBJ1-1	-	TGCAGCGGAGGGACAGGGGGCACTGAAGCTTTCTTT	CSGGTGGTEAFF
TRBV7-9	-	12	TRBJ2-5	-	TGTGCCAGCAGCTTAAGTCGGGAGACCCAGTACTTC	CASSLSRETQYF
TRBV9	TRBD1	16	TRBJ2-3	-	TGTGCCAGCAGCGTAGGCGGACAGGCGATACCGGGCACGCAGTATTTT	CASSVGGQAIPGTQYF
TRBV6-1	TRBD1	13	TRBJ1-2	-	TGTGCCAGCCGGACAGGGGCTAACTATGGCTACACCTTC	CASRTGANYGYTF
TRBV9	-	17	TRBJ2-1	once	TGTGCCAGCAGCGTAGTCCCCACGGGAGACTCGTACAATGAGCAGTTCTTC	CASSVVPTGDSYNEQFF
TRBV5-1	-	14	TRBJ1-1	-	TGCGCCAGCAGCTTGGGAGTAATGAACACTGAAGCTTTCTTT	CASSLGVMNTEAFF
TRBV7-9	-	13	TRBJ2-7	-	TGTGCCAGCAGCGACGGGAGCTCCTACGAGCAGTACTTC	CASSDGSSYEQYF